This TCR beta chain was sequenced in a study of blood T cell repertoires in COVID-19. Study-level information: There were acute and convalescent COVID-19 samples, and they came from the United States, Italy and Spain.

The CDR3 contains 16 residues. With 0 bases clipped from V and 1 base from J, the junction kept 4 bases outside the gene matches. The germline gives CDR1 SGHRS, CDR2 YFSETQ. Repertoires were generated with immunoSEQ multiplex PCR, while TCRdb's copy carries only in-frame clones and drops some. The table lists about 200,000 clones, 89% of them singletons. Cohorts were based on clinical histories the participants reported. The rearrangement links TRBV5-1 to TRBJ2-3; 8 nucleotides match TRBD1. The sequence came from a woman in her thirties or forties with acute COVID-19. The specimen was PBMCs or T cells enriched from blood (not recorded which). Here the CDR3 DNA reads TGCGCCAGCAGCTTGGGGACGGACAGGGGCACAGATACGCAGTATTTT. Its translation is CASSLGTDRGTDTQYF. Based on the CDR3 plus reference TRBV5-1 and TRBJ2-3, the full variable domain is KAGVTQTPRYLIKTRGQQVTLSCSPISGHRSVSWYQQTPGQGLQFLFEYFSETQRNKGNFPGRFSGRQFSNSRSEMNVSTLELGDSALYLCASSLGTDRGTDTQYFGPGTRLTVL.